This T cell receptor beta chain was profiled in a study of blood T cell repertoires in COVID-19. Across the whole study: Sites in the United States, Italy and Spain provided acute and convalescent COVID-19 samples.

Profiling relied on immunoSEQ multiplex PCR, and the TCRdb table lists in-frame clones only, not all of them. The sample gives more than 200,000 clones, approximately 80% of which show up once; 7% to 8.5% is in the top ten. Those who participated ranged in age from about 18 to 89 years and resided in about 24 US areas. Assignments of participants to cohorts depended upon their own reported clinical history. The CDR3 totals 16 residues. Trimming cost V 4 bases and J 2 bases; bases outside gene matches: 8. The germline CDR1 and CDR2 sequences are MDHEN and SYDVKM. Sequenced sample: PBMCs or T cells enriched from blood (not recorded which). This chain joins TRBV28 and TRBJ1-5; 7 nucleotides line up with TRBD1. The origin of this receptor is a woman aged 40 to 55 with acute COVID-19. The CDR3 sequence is CASSSPGGIGNQPQHF. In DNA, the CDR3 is TGTGCCAGCAGTTCCCCAGGGGGAATCGGCAATCAGCCCCAGCATTTT.